This TCR beta chain was documented in a study of cytomegalovirus exposure and HLA in healthy donors. Whole-study results and caveats: As confirmed in vitro, three CMV-associated chains were specific for CMV antigens. Rare TCR sequences predominated, though certain public TCRs were found in many donors.

Worth noting for this clone: The antigen is undetermined.

Profiling relied on immunoSEQ multiplex PCR, and the TCRdb table lists in-frame clones only, not all of them. The table shows 82,000 or so clones, with 95% occurring only once. Trimming took 6 bases from V and 3 from J, leaving 12 bases between them. This CDR3 region has 13 residues. Per the germline V gene, CDR1 is SEHNR and CDR2 is FQNEAQ (reference sequence). J is TRBJ2-7 and V is TRBV7-9, with D perhaps matching TRBD2 (5 bases). Sequencing was performed on PBMCs. The source is a woman aged 18-35 years in good health and CMV-seronegative. CDR3 sequence: CASSRGPLYEQYF. DNA of the CDR3: TGTGCCAGCAGTCGGGGTCCTCTCTACGAGCAGTACTTC.